This TCR beta chain was retrieved from a study of CD8 T cells in Susac syndrome. Background on the study: When blood was drawn, the patients with Susac syndrome were therapy-naive, on corticosteroids, or on intravenous immunoglobulin alone.

The CDR3 is 15 amino acids. V dropped 2 bases and J dropped 1 base, with 10 bases sitting between them. The V gene's germline CDR1 is MNHEY and CDR2 SVGAGI. Reverse transcription of about 0.45 to 1 ug RNA was carried out with random hexamers. The TCR beta CDR3 was amplified by immunoSEQ multiplex PCR across 54 Vbeta, 13 Jbeta. TCRdb called the immunoSEQ multiplex PCR reads again in MiXCR, with one record for every CDR3 protein. The table lists more than 85,000 distinct CDR3 sequences, 85% to 95% of them singletons. Sequenced input: CD4+ T cells from PBMCs. The TCR comes from a human donor with Susac syndrome. The chain is built from TRBV6-5 and TRBJ2-3; D is possibly TRBD1 (5 bases). CDR3 DNA: TGTGCCAGCAGTTACCAGGGATCTGGCACAGATACGCAGTATTTT. Translated: CASSYQGSGTDTQYF.